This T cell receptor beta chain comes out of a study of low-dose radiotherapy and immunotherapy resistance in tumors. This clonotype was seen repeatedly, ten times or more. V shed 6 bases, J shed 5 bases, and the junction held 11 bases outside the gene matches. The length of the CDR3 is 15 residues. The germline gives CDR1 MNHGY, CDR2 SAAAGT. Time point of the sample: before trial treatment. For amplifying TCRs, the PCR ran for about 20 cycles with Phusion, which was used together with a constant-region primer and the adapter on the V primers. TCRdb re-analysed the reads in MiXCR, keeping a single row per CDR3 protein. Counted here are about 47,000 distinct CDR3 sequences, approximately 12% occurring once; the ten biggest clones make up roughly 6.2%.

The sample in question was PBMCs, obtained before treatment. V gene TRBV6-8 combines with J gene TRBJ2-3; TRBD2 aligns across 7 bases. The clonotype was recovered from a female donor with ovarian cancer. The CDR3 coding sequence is TGTGCCAGCAGGGCTAGCGGCCCCGGTGGAGATACGCAGTATTTT. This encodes CASRASGPGGDTQYF.